This is a list of T cell receptor beta chains from one sample in a study of blood T cells in healthy people across ages. Each CDR3 protein gets one entry after TCRdb re-called the 5' RACE reads with MiXCR. The sample carries around 1,500,000 distinct CDR3 sequences, roughly 40% recorded once. The sequenced sample was blood. The receptors originated from a woman aged 18-29 years in good health. The CDR3 runs from the conserved cysteine through the conserved F or W. The order of the fields is clone size, V gene, J gene, D gene, CDR3 protein, CDR3 DNA. The D gene is left open where the match is weak. Not every row has a clone size; where given, it reads once, few, many or a size class.

abundance: NA; v_gene: TRBV2; j_gene: TRBJ2-1; d_gene: NA; CDR3aa: CASSEVRTINEQFF; CDR3nt: TGTGCCAGCAGTGAAGTGCGGACTATCAATGAGCAGTTCTTC
abundance: NA; v_gene: TRBV5-6; j_gene: TRBJ1-5; d_gene: TRBD1; CDR3aa: CASSAGTESWTGNQPQHF; CDR3nt: TGTGCCAGCAGCGCTGGGACAGAATCTTGGACAGGCAATCAGCCCCAGCATTTT
abundance: few; v_gene: TRBV3-1; j_gene: TRBJ1-1; d_gene: NA; CDR3aa: CASSSPYTEAFF; CDR3nt: TGTGCCAGCAGCTCTCCTTACACTGAAGCTTTCTTT
abundance: NA; v_gene: TRBV7-9; j_gene: TRBJ2-1; d_gene: TRBD2; CDR3aa: CASSLVAAGGYNEQFF; CDR3nt: TGTGCCAGCAGCTTAGTAGCAGCGGGGGGGTACAATGAGCAGTTCTTC
abundance: few; v_gene: TRBV29-1; j_gene: TRBJ1-1; d_gene: TRBD1; CDR3aa: CSVDRSGQAKNTEAFF; CDR3nt: TGCAGCGTTGACCGTTCGGGACAGGCGAAGAACACTGAAGCTTTCTTT
abundance: few; v_gene: TRBV12-3/TRBV12-4; j_gene: TRBJ2-2; d_gene: NA; CDR3aa: CASSLVRPGELFF; CDR3nt: TGTGCCAGCAGTTTGGTTAGGCCCGGGGAGCTGTTTTTT
abundance: few; v_gene: TRBV2; j_gene: TRBJ2-7; d_gene: TRBD1; CDR3aa: CASSIRTGPYEQYF; CDR3nt: TGTGCCAGCAGTATAAGGACAGGACCCTACGAGCAGTACTTC
abundance: many; v_gene: TRBV12-3/TRBV12-4; j_gene: TRBJ1-6; d_gene: NA; CDR3aa: CASSPTGPYDNSPLHF; CDR3nt: TGTGCCAGCAGTCCCACGGGGCCCTATGATAATTCACCCCTCCACTTT
abundance: few; v_gene: TRBV6-1; j_gene: TRBJ1-5; d_gene: TRBD1; CDR3aa: CASRSGTGDRQPQHF; CDR3nt: TGTGCCAGCAGGTCCGGGACAGGGGATCGACAGCCCCAGCATTTT
abundance: few; v_gene: TRBV12-3/TRBV12-4; j_gene: TRBJ2-7; d_gene: TRBD2; CDR3aa: CASRASEIAGDDEQYF; CDR3nt: TGTGCCAGCAGGGCAAGCGAAATAGCGGGAGATGACGAGCAGTACTTC
abundance: few; v_gene: TRBV10-3; j_gene: TRBJ1-4; d_gene: NA; CDR3aa: CAISESGLEKLFF; CDR3nt: TGTGCCATCAGTGAGTCGGGCCTCGAAAAACTGTTTTTT
abundance: few; v_gene: TRBV12-3/TRBV12-4; j_gene: TRBJ1-2; d_gene: NA; CDR3aa: CASSLRESYGYTF; CDR3nt: TGTGCCAGCAGCTTGAGGGAGAGCTATGGCTACACCTTC
abundance: few; v_gene: TRBV20-1; j_gene: TRBJ2-2; d_gene: NA; CDR3aa: CSARAAGQLTGELFF; CDR3nt: TGCAGTGCTAGAGCTGCGGGACAGCTCACCGGGGAGCTGTTTTTT
abundance: NA; v_gene: TRBV5-1; j_gene: TRBJ2-3; d_gene: TRBD1; CDR3aa: CASGDPNRGQTDTQYF; CDR3nt: TGCGCCAGCGGTGACCCGAACAGGGGCCAAACAGATACGCAGTATTTT
abundance: NA; v_gene: TRBV29-1; j_gene: TRBJ2-1; d_gene: TRBD1; CDR3aa: CSVDGRGQGNEPFF; CDR3nt: TGCAGCGTTGACGGCAGGGGGCAAGGAAATGAGCCGTTCTTC
abundance: NA; v_gene: TRBV6-2/TRBV6-3; j_gene: TRBJ2-3; d_gene: TRBD2; CDR3aa: CASTQVTSGGDTQYF; CDR3nt: TGTGCCAGCACTCAAGTGACTAGCGGGGGAGATACGCAGTATTTT
abundance: NA; v_gene: TRBV12-3/TRBV12-4; j_gene: TRBJ1-3; d_gene: NA; CDR3aa: CASSLLQPISGNTIYF; CDR3nt: TGTGCCAGCAGTTTACTACAGCCGATCTCTGGAAACACCATATATTTT
abundance: few; v_gene: TRBV12-3/TRBV12-4; j_gene: TRBJ2-3; d_gene: TRBD2; CDR3aa: CASSTGLAGPTDTQYF; CDR3nt: TGTGCCAGCAGTACGGGACTAGCGGGGCCTACAGATACGCAGTATTTT
abundance: NA; v_gene: TRBV28; j_gene: TRBJ1-2; d_gene: TRBD1; CDR3aa: CASSQGGSLYGYTF; CDR3nt: TGTGCCAGCAGTCAGGGGGGCAGCCTCTATGGCTACACCTTC
abundance: NA; v_gene: TRBV24-1; j_gene: TRBJ2-5; d_gene: TRBD1; CDR3aa: CATSDPDRGETQYF; CDR3nt: TGTGCCACCAGTGACCCTGACAGGGGGGAGACCCAGTACTTC
abundance: many; v_gene: TRBV3-1; j_gene: TRBJ2-7; d_gene: NA; CDR3aa: CASSPNGYEQYF; CDR3nt: TGTGCCAGCAGCCCCAACGGGTACGAGCAGTACTTC
abundance: NA; v_gene: TRBV12-3/TRBV12-4; j_gene: TRBJ2-5; d_gene: NA; CDR3aa: CASSLGRPKQYF; CDR3nt: TGTGCCAGCAGTTTAGGACGCCCCAAGCAGTACTTC
abundance: NA; v_gene: TRBV15; j_gene: TRBJ1-3; d_gene: TRBD1; CDR3aa: CATSGHRGWDTIYF; CDR3nt: TGTGCCACCAGCGGCCACAGGGGTTGGGACACCATATATTTT
abundance: few; v_gene: TRBV20-1; j_gene: TRBJ2-7; d_gene: TRBD2; CDR3aa: CSARDRLAGGPGHYEQYF; CDR3nt: TGCAGTGCTAGAGATCGGCTAGCGGGAGGGCCCGGGCACTACGAGCAGTACTTC
abundance: many; v_gene: TRBV12-3/TRBV12-4; j_gene: TRBJ1-5; d_gene: TRBD1; CDR3aa: CASSSPDRDDQPQHF; CDR3nt: TGTGCCAGCAGTTCGCCGGACAGGGATGATCAGCCCCAGCATTTT
abundance: NA; v_gene: TRBV6-1; j_gene: TRBJ2-2; d_gene: NA; CDR3aa: CASSAWIANTGELFF; CDR3nt: TGTGCCAGCAGTGCCTGGATAGCCAACACCGGGGAGCTGTTTTTT
abundance: NA; v_gene: TRBV27; j_gene: TRBJ1-2; d_gene: NA; CDR3aa: CASSDGRLYGYTF; CDR3nt: TGTGCCAGCAGTGACGGTAGACTCTATGGCTACACCTTC
abundance: NA; v_gene: TRBV27; j_gene: TRBJ1-5; d_gene: TRBD1; CDR3aa: CASSFVGGEGQPQHF; CDR3nt: TGTGCCAGCAGTTTTGTAGGGGGCGAAGGTCAGCCCCAGCATTTT
abundance: NA; v_gene: TRBV20-1; j_gene: TRBJ2-7; d_gene: TRBD2; CDR3aa: CSVPGGGKVYEQYF; CDR3nt: TGCAGCGTCCCGGGGGGGGGGAAAGTCTACGAGCAGTACTTC
abundance: NA; v_gene: TRBV20-1; j_gene: TRBJ2-1; d_gene: TRBD2; CDR3aa: CSALGDYRRNEQFF; CDR3nt: TGCAGTGCCTTGGGGGACTACCGGAGGAATGAGCAGTTCTTC
abundance: few; v_gene: TRBV20-1; j_gene: TRBJ2-7; d_gene: TRBD2; CDR3aa: CSASARASGIYEQYF; CDR3nt: TGCAGTGCTAGCGCTCGGGCTAGCGGGATTTACGAGCAGTACTTC
abundance: few; v_gene: TRBV5-1; j_gene: TRBJ1-1; d_gene: NA; CDR3aa: CASSPGPGWDTEAFF; CDR3nt: TGCGCCAGCAGCCCCGGTCCAGGGTGGGACACTGAAGCTTTCTTT
abundance: NA; v_gene: TRBV6-5; j_gene: TRBJ2-7; d_gene: TRBD2; CDR3aa: CASSYRRTGRLAGNEQYF; CDR3nt: TGTGCCAGCAGTTACCGACGGACAGGGAGACTAGCGGGTAACGAGCAGTACTTC
abundance: NA; v_gene: TRBV12-3/TRBV12-4; j_gene: TRBJ2-6; d_gene: NA; CDR3aa: CASKPIRGGANVLTF; CDR3nt: TGTGCCAGCAAACCTATTAGGGGAGGGGCCAACGTCCTGACTTTC
abundance: NA; v_gene: TRBV27; j_gene: TRBJ2-6; d_gene: NA; CDR3aa: CASSLRQPGANVLTF; CDR3nt: TGTGCCAGCAGTTTACGCCAGCCCGGGGCCAACGTCCTGACTTTC
abundance: NA; v_gene: TRBV6-2/TRBV6-3; j_gene: TRBJ2-7; d_gene: TRBD2; CDR3aa: CASSPWTSGRAVDEQYF; CDR3nt: TGTGCCAGCAGTCCCTGGACTAGCGGGAGGGCCGTGGACGAGCAGTACTTC
abundance: NA; v_gene: TRBV7-8; j_gene: TRBJ2-1; d_gene: TRBD1; CDR3aa: CASSPRQGSSYNEQFF; CDR3nt: TGTGCCAGCAGCCCTCGACAGGGGAGCTCCTACAATGAGCAGTTCTTC
abundance: few; v_gene: TRBV6-6; j_gene: TRBJ2-7; d_gene: TRBD1; CDR3aa: CASSYDRVSYEQYF; CDR3nt: TGTGCCAGCAGTTACGACAGGGTCTCCTACGAGCAGTACTTC
abundance: few; v_gene: TRBV27; j_gene: TRBJ2-3; d_gene: TRBD1; CDR3aa: CASSWDRESHTQYF; CDR3nt: TGTGCCAGCAGTTGGGACAGGGAATCCCATACGCAGTATTTT
abundance: NA; v_gene: TRBV20-1; j_gene: TRBJ1-1; d_gene: NA; CDR3aa: CSARRQENEAFF; CDR3nt: TGCAGTGCCAGAAGACAGGAGAATGAAGCTTTCTTT
abundance: NA; v_gene: TRBV2; j_gene: TRBJ1-2; d_gene: NA; CDR3aa: CTHGPGTENYGYTF; CDR3nt: TGTACACACGGCCCCGGGACCGAGAACTATGGCTACACCTTC
abundance: NA; v_gene: TRBV4-2; j_gene: TRBJ2-1; d_gene: NA; CDR3aa: CASSHWDSSDEQFF; CDR3nt: TGTGCCAGCAGCCATTGGGATAGTAGTGATGAGCAGTTCTTC
abundance: few; v_gene: TRBV20-1; j_gene: TRBJ1-4; d_gene: NA; CDR3aa: CSASLLTNEKLFF; CDR3nt: TGCAGTGCTAGTCTCCTCACTAATGAAAAACTGTTTTTT
abundance: NA; v_gene: TRBV5-1; j_gene: TRBJ2-3; d_gene: NA; CDR3aa: CASSLSQARGTDTQYF; CDR3nt: TGCGCCAGCAGCCTCTCACAAGCGAGGGGCACAGATACGCAGTATTTT
abundance: NA; v_gene: TRBV19; j_gene: TRBJ1-2; d_gene: NA; CDR3aa: CASSMGGPANYGYTF; CDR3nt: TGTGCCAGTAGTATGGGGGGGCCAGCTAACTATGGCTACACCTTC
abundance: NA; v_gene: TRBV7-2; j_gene: TRBJ2-7; d_gene: TRBD2; CDR3aa: CASSSGGGLAYEQYF; CDR3nt: TGTGCCAGCAGCTCAGGAGGAGGACTAGCTTACGAGCAGTACTTC
abundance: few; v_gene: TRBV27; j_gene: TRBJ1-2; d_gene: NA; CDR3aa: CASSRRPRDGYTF; CDR3nt: TGTGCCAGCAGTCGTCGGCCCCGGGACGGCTACACCTTC
abundance: NA; v_gene: TRBV7-9; j_gene: TRBJ2-5; d_gene: TRBD2; CDR3aa: CASSYPTGTNQETQYF; CDR3nt: TGTGCCAGCAGCTACCCCACCGGGACTAACCAAGAGACCCAGTACTTC
abundance: NA; v_gene: TRBV28; j_gene: TRBJ2-7; d_gene: TRBD1; CDR3aa: CASSQRTGSYEQYF; CDR3nt: TGTGCCAGCAGCCAAAGGACAGGCTCCTACGAGCAGTACTTC
abundance: NA; v_gene: TRBV4-2; j_gene: TRBJ1-2; d_gene: NA; CDR3aa: CASSQDEQKYGYTF; CDR3nt: TGTGCCAGCAGCCAAGATGAACAGAAATATGGCTACACCTTC
abundance: NA; v_gene: TRBV3-1; j_gene: TRBJ2-7; d_gene: NA; CDR3aa: CASSQGVPSGSGPLLEQYF; CDR3nt: TGTGCCAGCAGCCAAGGAGTCCCCAGTGGGAGTGGTCCCCTCCTCGAGCAGTACTTC
abundance: few; v_gene: TRBV21-1; j_gene: TRBJ2-7; d_gene: NA; CDR3aa: CASTHYEQYF; CDR3nt: TGTGCCAGCACACATTACGAGCAGTACTTC
abundance: NA; v_gene: TRBV10-2; j_gene: TRBJ2-1; d_gene: NA; CDR3aa: CASSESLGTLYNEQFF; CDR3nt: TGCGCCAGCAGTGAAAGTTTAGGGACACTTTACAATGAGCAGTTCTTC
abundance: NA; v_gene: TRBV19; j_gene: TRBJ2-1; d_gene: NA; CDR3aa: CASRSLSSGLNEQFF; CDR3nt: TGTGCCAGTAGATCCCTGAGTTCGGGCCTCAATGAGCAGTTCTTC